The rows below give T cell receptor beta chains drawn from one sample of a study of T cell responses to AZD1222 COVID-19 vaccine. Some clones are missing from TCRdb's copy, which holds only in-frame ones; the method was immunoSEQ multiplex PCR. The sample lists roughly 180,000 clones; 94% were seen once. This specimen was peripheral blood, taken 28 days after the second AZD1222 dose. The receptors were sampled from an adult who received the AZD1222 COVID-19 vaccine. Each CDR3 is given with its conserved first and last residue. Fields, in order: V gene, D gene, clone size, J gene, CDR3 DNA, CDR3 protein. D genes are given only for firm matches. Size is stated for part of the rows, as once, few or many counts, or as a class when the clone is expanded.

>TRBV6-6|TRBD2|few|TRBJ2-7
TGTGCCAGCAGTTACTCCCGGTCGGGGGGAAACGAGCAGTACTTC
CASSYSRSGGNEQYF
>TRBV30|TRBD1|-|TRBJ1-1
TGTGCCTGGAGTGTCGGAGCGACAGGGTTCACCACTGAAGCTTTCTTT
CAWSVGATGFTTEAFF
>TRBV25-1|TRBD1|-|TRBJ2-2
TGTGCCAGCAGTGAACTCACAGGGGCCCGAGGGGAGCTGTTTTTT
CASSELTGARGELFF
>TRBV14|TRBD1|once|TRBJ1-2
TGTGCCAGCAGCCCCGAGGGACAGGGCTACTATGGCTACACCTTC
CASSPEGQGYYGYTF
>TRBV15|-|-|TRBJ1-5
TGTGCCACCAGCAGACGAACAGGACTCTCTCAGCCCCAGCATTTT
CATSRRTGLSQPQHF
>TRBV10-2|TRBD2|-|TRBJ2-2
TGCGCCAGCTGGGGGGGGACGGACACCGGGGAGCTGTTTTTT
CASWGGTDTGELFF
>TRBV2|-|-|TRBJ1-3
TGTGCCAGCAGTGAAGGGCCCCCTGGAAACACCATATATTTT
CASSEGPPGNTIYF
>TRBV29-1|-|-|TRBJ1-3
TGCAGCGTGTGGGGGGGGTCTGGAAACACCATATATTTT
CSVWGGSGNTIYF
>TRBV5-1|-|-|TRBJ1-3
TGCGCCAGCAGCTTAGAGGGCTCTGGAAACACCATATATTTT
CASSLEGSGNTIYF
>TRBV6-1|-|-|TRBJ1-5
TGTGCCAGCAGTGAACAGACAGCTCTCAATCAGCCCCAGCATTTT
CASSEQTALNQPQHF
>TRBV5-6|-|-|TRBJ1-1
TGTGCCAGCAGCTTTGGGAGGAACACTGAAGCTTTCTTT
CASSFGRNTEAFF
>TRBV28|-|-|TRBJ1-5
TGTGCCAGCAGTTTACGGTTGCAGCTCAATCAGCCCCAGCATTTT
CASSLRLQLNQPQHF
>TRBV19|-|once|TRBJ1-5
TGTGCCAGTAGCCAAGGGGGGGGACAGCCCCAGCATTTT
CASSQGGGQPQHF
>TRBV6-5|-|-|TRBJ2-7
TGTGCCAGCAGGAGTTCGTACGAGCAGTACTTC
CASRSSYEQYF
>TRBV5-1|-|-|TRBJ1-6
TGCGCCAGCAGCTCCGGGGGCGGCTATTCACCCCTCCACTTT
CASSSGGGYSPLHF
>TRBV4-1|TRBD1|-|TRBJ1-5
TGCGCCAGCAGCCAAGGCGACAGGGGTGGCAATCAGCCCCAGCATTTT
CASSQGDRGGNQPQHF
>TRBV10-2|TRBD1|-|TRBJ1-3
TGCGCCAAGAAAATACAGGGGGCCTACTCTGGAAACACCATATATTTT
CAKKIQGAYSGNTIYF
>TRBV9|-|-|TRBJ1-5
TGTGCCAGCAGCGTAGGAGGGCAGACAGGTCAGCCCCAGCATTTT
CASSVGGQTGQPQHF